Here is one T cell receptor (beta chain) with its context. Its antigen remains unidentified. The data belong to a study of T cell responses to AZD1222 COVID-19 vaccine. Study-level findings and limits: None of the repertoires were sampled until the peak T cell response had passed. Baseline seropositivity characterized only a handful of AZD1222 recipients.

The repertoire was sequenced with immunoSEQ multiplex PCR; TCRdb's copy has only in-frame clones and lacks some. The repertoire holds around 63,000 clones, with 85% to 90% as singletons. This CDR3 is built from 13 residues. CDR1 MNHEY and CDR2 SVGAGI come from the germline V gene. Trimming cost V 6 bases and J 8 bases; bases outside gene matches: 8. The sequenced sample was peripheral blood, obtained on day 0 of AZD1222 vaccination. The TCR sequence derives from an adult in good health. The chain has TRBV6-5 and TRBJ1-1; the match to TRBD1 covers 8 bases. The CDR3 sequence is CASRWTGKGEAFF. CDR3 nucleotides: TGTGCCAGCAGGTGGACAGGGAAAGGGGAAGCTTTCTTT.